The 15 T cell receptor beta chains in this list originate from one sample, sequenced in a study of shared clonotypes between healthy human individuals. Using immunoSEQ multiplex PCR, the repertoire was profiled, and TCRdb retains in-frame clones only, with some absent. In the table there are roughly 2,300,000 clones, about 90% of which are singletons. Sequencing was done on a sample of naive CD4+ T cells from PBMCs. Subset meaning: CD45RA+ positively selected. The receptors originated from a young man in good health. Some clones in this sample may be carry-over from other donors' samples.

The CDR3 bases are TGTGCCAGCAGGACCGTAGCGGGAGGCCCCTACAATGAGCAGTTCTTC. Its translation: CASRTVAGGPYNEQFF. The rearrangement links TRBV27 to TRBJ2-1; 10 nucleotides match TRBD2. CDR3 length equals 16 residues. The germline V gene has CDR1 MNHEY and CDR2 SMNVEV (reference sequence). The V gene end was trimmed by 6 bases and the J gene end by 2 bases; junction bases not matched to a gene: 7.

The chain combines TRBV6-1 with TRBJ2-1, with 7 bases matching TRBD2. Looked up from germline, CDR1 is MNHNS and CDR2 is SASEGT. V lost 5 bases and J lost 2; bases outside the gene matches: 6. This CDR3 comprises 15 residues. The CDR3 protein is CASSWASGAYNEQFF. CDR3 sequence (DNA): TGTGCCAGCAGTTGGGCTAGCGGAGCCTACAATGAGCAGTTCTTC.

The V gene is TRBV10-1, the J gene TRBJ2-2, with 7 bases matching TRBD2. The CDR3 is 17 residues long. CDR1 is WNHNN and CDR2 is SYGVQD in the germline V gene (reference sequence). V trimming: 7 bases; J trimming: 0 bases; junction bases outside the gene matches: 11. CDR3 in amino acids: CASTQWDYPPNTGELFF. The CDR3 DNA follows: TGCGCCAGCACCCAATGGGACTATCCCCCGAACACCGGGGAGCTGTTTTTT.

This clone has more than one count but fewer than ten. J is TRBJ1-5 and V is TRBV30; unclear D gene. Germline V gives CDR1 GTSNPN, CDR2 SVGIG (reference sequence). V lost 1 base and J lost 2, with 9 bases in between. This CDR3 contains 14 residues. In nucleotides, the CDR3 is TGTGCCTGGAGTGCGGGGTTCGGCAATCAGCCCCAGCATTTT. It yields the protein CAWSAGFGNQPQHF.

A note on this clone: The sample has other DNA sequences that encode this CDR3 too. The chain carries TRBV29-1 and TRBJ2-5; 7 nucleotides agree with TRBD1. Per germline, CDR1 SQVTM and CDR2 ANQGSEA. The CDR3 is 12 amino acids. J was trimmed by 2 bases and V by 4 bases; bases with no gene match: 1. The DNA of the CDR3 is TGCAGCGTTGCCAGGGGGCAAGAGACCCAGTACTTC. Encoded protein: CSVARGQETQYF.

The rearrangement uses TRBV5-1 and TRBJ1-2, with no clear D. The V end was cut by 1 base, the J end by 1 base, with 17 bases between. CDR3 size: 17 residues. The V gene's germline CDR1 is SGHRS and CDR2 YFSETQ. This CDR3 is CASSLNFGPTLNYGYTF. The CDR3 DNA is TGCGCCAGCAGCTTGAATTTCGGGCCGACACTTAACTATGGCTACACCTTC.

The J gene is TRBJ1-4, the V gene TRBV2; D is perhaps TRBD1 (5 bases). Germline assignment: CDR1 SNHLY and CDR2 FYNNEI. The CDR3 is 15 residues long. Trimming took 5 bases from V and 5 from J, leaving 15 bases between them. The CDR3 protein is CASSLPGLGNEKLFF. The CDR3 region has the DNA TGTGCCAGCAGTCTACCGGGACTGGGGAATGAAAAACTGTTTTTT.

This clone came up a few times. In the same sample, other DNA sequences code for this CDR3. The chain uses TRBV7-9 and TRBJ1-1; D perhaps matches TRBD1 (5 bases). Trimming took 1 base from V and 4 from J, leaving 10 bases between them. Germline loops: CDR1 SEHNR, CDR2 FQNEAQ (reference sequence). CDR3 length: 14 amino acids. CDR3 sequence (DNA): TGTGCCAGCAGCTTAGTCGGCCAGGGCACTGAAGCTTTCTTT. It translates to CASSLVGQGTEAFF.

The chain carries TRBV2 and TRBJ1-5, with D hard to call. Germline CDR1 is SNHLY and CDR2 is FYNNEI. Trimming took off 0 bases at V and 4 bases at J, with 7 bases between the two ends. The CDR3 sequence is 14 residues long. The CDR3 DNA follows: TGTGCCAGCAGTGAAGCTTGGCAGAATCAGCCCCAGCATTTT. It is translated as CASSEAWQNQPQHF. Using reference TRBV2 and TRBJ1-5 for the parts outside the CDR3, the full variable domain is EPEVTQTPSHQVTQMGQEVILRCVPISNHLYFYWYRQILGQKVEFLVSFYNNEISEKSEIFDDQFSVERPDGSNFTLKIRSTKLEDSAMYFCASSEAWQNQPQHFGDGTRLSIL.

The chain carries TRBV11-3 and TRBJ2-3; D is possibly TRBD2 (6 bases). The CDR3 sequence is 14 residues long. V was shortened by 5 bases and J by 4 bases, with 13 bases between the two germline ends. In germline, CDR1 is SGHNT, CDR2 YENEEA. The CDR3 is CASSPGTAPDTQYF. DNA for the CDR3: TGTGCCAGCAGCCCAGGGACTGCGCCAGATACGCAGTATTTT.

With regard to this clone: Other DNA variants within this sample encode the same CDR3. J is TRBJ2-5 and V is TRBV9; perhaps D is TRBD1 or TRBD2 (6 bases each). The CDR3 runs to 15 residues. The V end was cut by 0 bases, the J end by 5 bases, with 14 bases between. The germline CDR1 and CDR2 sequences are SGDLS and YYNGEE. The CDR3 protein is CASSVGSGGEETQYF. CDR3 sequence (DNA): TGTGCCAGCAGCGTAGGGTCCGGGGGCGAGGAGACCCAGTACTTC.

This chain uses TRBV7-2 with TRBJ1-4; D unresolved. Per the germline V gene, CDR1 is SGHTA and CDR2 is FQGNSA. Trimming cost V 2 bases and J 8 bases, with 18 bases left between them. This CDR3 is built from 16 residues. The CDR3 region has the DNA TGTGCCAGCAGCTTATTTACGCACCCTGCAAGCGAAAAACTGTTTTTT. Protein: CASSLFTHPASEKLFF. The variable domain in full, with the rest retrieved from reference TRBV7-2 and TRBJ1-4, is GAGVSQSPSNKVTEKGKDVELRCDPISGHTALYWYRQSLGQGLEFLIYFQGNSAPDKSGLPSDRFSAERTGGSVSTLTIQRTQQEDSAVYLCASSLFTHPASEKLFFGSGTQLSVL.

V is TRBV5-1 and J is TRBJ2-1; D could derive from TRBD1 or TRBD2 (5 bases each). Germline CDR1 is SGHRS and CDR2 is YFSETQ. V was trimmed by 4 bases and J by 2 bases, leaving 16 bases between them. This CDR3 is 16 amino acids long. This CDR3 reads CASSRSGTSTYNEQFF. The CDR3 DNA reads TGCGCCAGCAGCAGATCCGGGACCTCTACCTACAATGAGCAGTTCTTC.

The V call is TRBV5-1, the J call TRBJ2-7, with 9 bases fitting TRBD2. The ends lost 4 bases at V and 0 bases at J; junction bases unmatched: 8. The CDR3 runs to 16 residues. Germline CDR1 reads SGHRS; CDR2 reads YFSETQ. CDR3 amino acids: CASSPQASGISYEQYF. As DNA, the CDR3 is TGCGCCAGCAGCCCCCAGGCTAGCGGGATCTCCTACGAGCAGTACTTC.

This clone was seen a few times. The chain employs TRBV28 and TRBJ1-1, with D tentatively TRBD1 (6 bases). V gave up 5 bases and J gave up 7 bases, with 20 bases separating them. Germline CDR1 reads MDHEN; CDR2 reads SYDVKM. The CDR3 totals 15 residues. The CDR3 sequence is CASSPYRAWDGEAFF. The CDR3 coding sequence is TGTGCCAGCAGTCCTTACAGGGCATGGGATGGTGAAGCTTTCTTT.